The T cell receptor (beta chain) described here comes from a study of blood T cell repertoires in COVID-19. The CDR3 is made up of 18 amino acids. This clone was seen only once. Generated by immunoSEQ multiplex PCR, the TCRdb table keeps only in-frame clones and is missing some. The sample records some 160,000 clones, more than 75% being singletons. Source material: peripheral blood. V and J are TRBV7-5 and TRBJ1-2. TRBV7-5 is described as a pseudogene. This TCR derives from a woman aged 65 to 85 with COVID-19, enrolled during active disease. CDR3 loop: CARSLEGGNLGRNYGYTF. As DNA, the CDR3 is TGTGCCAGAAGCTTAGAGGGGGGGAACTTGGGACGCAATTATGGCTACACCTTC.